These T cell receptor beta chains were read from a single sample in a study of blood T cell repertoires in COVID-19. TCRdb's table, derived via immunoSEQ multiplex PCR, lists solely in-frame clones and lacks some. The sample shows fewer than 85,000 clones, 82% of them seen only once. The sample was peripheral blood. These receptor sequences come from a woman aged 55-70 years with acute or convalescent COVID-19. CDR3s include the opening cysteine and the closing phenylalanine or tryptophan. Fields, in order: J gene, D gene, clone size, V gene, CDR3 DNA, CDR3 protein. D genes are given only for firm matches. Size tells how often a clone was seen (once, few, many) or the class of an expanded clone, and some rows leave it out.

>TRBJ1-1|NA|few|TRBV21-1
TGTGCCAGCAGCAAATCGGTCAGACAGGGCGAGCGTGACCCTGAAGCTTTCTTT
CASSKSVRQGERDPEAFF
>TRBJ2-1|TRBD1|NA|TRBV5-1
TGCGCCAGCAGCGTGGGACAGAGTTACAATGAGCAGTTCTTC
CASSVGQSYNEQFF
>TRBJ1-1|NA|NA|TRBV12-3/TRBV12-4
TGTGCCAGCAGTTTAGCAGGGACAGAAGCTTTCTTT
CASSLAGTEAFF
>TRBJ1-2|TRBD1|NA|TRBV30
TGTGCCTGGAGTGTACCAGGGACAGGGGCGTATGGCTACACCTTC
CAWSVPGTGAYGYTF
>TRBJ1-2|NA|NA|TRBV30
TGTGCCTGGAGTGTAGGGGTTGGCTACACCTTC
CAWSVGVGYTF
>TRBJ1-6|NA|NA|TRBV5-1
TGCGCCAGCAGCCTAGGACAGATTAATAATTCACCCCTCCACTTT
CASSLGQINNSPLHF
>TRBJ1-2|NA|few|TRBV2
TGTGCCAGCAGTGAATACACAGGGAGATATGGCTACACCTTC
CASSEYTGRYGYTF
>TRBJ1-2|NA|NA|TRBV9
TGTGCCAGCAGCGTAGCGTCAGGAACCTATGGCTACACCTTC
CASSVASGTYGYTF
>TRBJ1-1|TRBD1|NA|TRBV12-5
TGTGCTAGTGCCCTGGCCGGGACAGGGTTCACTGAAGCTTTCTTT
CASALAGTGFTEAFF
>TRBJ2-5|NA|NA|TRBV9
TGTGCCAGCAGCTCTGGGAGGATGGGAGAGACCCAGTACTTC
CASSSGRMGETQYF
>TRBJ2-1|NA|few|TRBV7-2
TGTGCCAGCAGCCCGCACGGGGGGCGTCTAGGTGAGCAGTTCTTC
CASSPHGGRLGEQFF
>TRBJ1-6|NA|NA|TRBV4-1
TGCGCCAGCAGCCAAGAGAGTGCAGCGGGTTCACCCCTCCACTTT
CASSQESAAGSPLHF
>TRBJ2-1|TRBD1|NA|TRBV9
TGTGCCAGCAGCGGGACAGGCCGTTCCTACAATGAGCAGTTCTTC
CASSGTGRSYNEQFF
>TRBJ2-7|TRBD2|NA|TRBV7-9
TGTGCCAGCAGCTTAGCGTTGGGACTAGCGGAGTACGAGCAGTACTTC
CASSLALGLAEYEQYF
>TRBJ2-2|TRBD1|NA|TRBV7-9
TGTGCCAGCAGCTTAGTCGGACAGGCCGGGGAGCTGTTTTTT
CASSLVGQAGELFF
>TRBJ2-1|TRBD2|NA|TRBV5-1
TGCGCCAGCAGCCCAAGGACTAGCGGGAGATTGGGTGAGCAGTTCTTC
CASSPRTSGRLGEQFF
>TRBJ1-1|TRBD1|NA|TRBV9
TGTGCCAGCAGCGTAGGTGCGGAGGGGGCAGTCGCTTTCTTT
CASSVGAEGAVAFF